What follows are 25 T cell receptor beta chains derived from one specimen sequenced in a study of beta chain features in type 1 diabetes. The authors reverse transcribed all of the isolated RNA, so sequencing captured expressed TCRB transcripts. Some clones are missing from TCRdb's copy, which holds only in-frame ones; the method was immunoSEQ multiplex PCR. The sample lists 400,000 to 500,000 clones, around 14% occurring once. Source material: naive CD4+ T cells from blood. The receptors derive from a man aged 25 to 40 in good health.

Points on this clone: Other DNA sequences in the same sample also yield this CDR3. The chain employs TRBV30 and TRBJ2-3; a possible D gene is TRBD2 (5 bases). The V and J ends lost 0 bases and 3 bases respectively, with 7 bases between them. Germline lookup yields CDR1 GTSNPN and CDR2 SVGIG (reference sequence). The CDR3 contains 13 residues. The CDR3 region is CAWSVGGTDTQYF. The CDR3 coding sequence is TGTGCCTGGAGTGTAGGAGGTACAGATACGCAGTATTTT.

This chain uses TRBV18 with TRBJ2-7; no definite D call. Per germline, CDR1 KGHSH and CDR2 LQKENI. CDR3 length: 13 amino acids. Deletions cut 3 bases from V and 1 base from J, with 7 bases between. The CDR3 sequence: CASSPEISYEQYV. DNA for the CDR3: TGTGCCAGCTCACCTGAAATTTCCTACGAGCAGTACGTC.

V usage is TRBV18 and J usage is TRBJ2-7; a weak D match, TRBD1 (6 bases). V was trimmed by 3 bases and J by 2 bases, leaving 14 bases between them. CDR1 KGHSH and CDR2 LQKENI come from the germline V gene. CDR3 length equals 15 residues. CDR3 coding DNA: TGTGCCAGCTCACCGTCGGGCAGGGGTACCTACGAGCAGTACTTC. It translates to CASSPSGRGTYEQYF.

The V call is TRBV28, the J call TRBJ2-7; maybe TRBD1 (6 bases). The germline V gene encodes CDR1 MDHEN and CDR2 SYDVKM. This CDR3 comprises 14 residues. The V end lost 5 bases, the J end lost 0 bases, and 11 bases lay between the germline ends. The DNA of the CDR3 is TGTGCCAGCAGTCGACAGGAGAGCTCCTACGAGCAGTACGTC. It is translated as CASSRQESSYEQYV.

V is TRBV6-6 and J is TRBJ2-7; no definite D call. CDR1 and CDR2 from the germline V gene are MNHNY and SVGAGI (reference sequence). The CDR3 is 11 residues long. Trimming took 6 bases from V and 2 from J, leaving 5 bases between them. CDR3: CASRHAYEQYF. CDR3 DNA: TGTGCCAGCAGACATGCCTACGAGCAGTACTTC.

The sample holds a few counts of this clone. V gene TRBV6-1 combines with J gene TRBJ1-1; TRBD1 matches 7 bases. V shed 6 bases and J 0 bases; nucleotides not matched to a gene: 4. Germline CDR1 reads MNHNS; CDR2 reads SASEGT. This CDR3 is built from 14 residues. The CDR3 reads CASRKGQLNTEAFF. CDR3 sequence (DNA): TGTGCCAGCAGGAAGGGACAGCTGAACACTGAAGCTTTCTTT.

This clone appeared once. The chain has TRBV7-2 and TRBJ2-3; D not resolved. V lost 6 bases to trimming and J lost 0 bases, with 10 bases between them. The CDR3 contains 14 residues. Looked up from germline, CDR1 is SGHTA and CDR2 is FQGNSA. CDR3 loop: CASRDQRSTDTQYF. For the CDR3, the DNA is TGTGCCAGCAGAGACCAGCGAAGCACAGATACGCAGTATTTT.

Concerning this clone: One end of the junction fails to match germline, which may point to a read error. The gene calls are TRBV15 and TRBJ2-1; TRBD2 agrees at 7 bases. Looked up from germline, CDR1 is LNHNV and CDR2 is YYDKDF (reference sequence). The length of the CDR3 is 15 residues. This chain's CDR3 is CTTSRQRGVYNEQFF. The CDR3, as DNA: TGTACCACCAGCAGGCAGCGGGGAGTGTACAATGAGCAGTTCTTC. The full variable domain, its missing parts supplied by reference TRBV15 and TRBJ2-1, is DAMVIQNPRYQVTQFGKPVTLSCSQTLNHNVMYWYQQKSSQAPKLLFHYYDKDFNNEADTPDNFQSRRPNTSFCFLDIRSPGLGDTAMYLCTTSRQRGVYNEQFFGPGTRLTVL.

The CDR3 sequence: CARPKSPNSPLHF. In nucleotides, the CDR3 is TGTGCCAGGCCCAAGTCACCAAATTCACCCCTCCACTTT. V usage is TRBV6-6 and J usage is TRBJ1-6; D call uncertain. Trimming left V 9 bases short and J 7 bases short, with 13 bases between. The CDR3 is made up of 13 amino acids. The germline V gene has CDR1 MNHNY and CDR2 SVGAGI (reference sequence).

This chain links TRBV5-1 with TRBJ1-2; 7 positions agree with TRBD1. The CDR3 is 14 amino acids. V was pared by 4 bases and J by 4 bases, with 7 bases of the junction left unmatched. Germline-derived CDR1 and CDR2 are SGHRS and YFSETQ. CDR3: CASSLGQEIYGYTF. The CDR3 DNA is TGCGCCAGCAGCCTTGGACAGGAGATCTATGGCTACACCTTC.

This clone was seen only a few times. This rearrangement joins TRBV5-1 to TRBJ2-1, with D unclear. With 0 bases removed from V and 3 bases from J, the gap between germline ends came to 7 bases. Germline V lookup: CDR1 SGHRS, CDR2 YFSETQ. This CDR3 is 14 amino acids long. The CDR3 here is CASSLEADYNEQFF. The CDR3 region has the DNA TGCGCCAGCAGCTTGGAGGCGGACTACAATGAGCAGTTCTTC.

This chain joins TRBV6-6 and TRBJ2-7; 7 bases map to TRBD1. The CDR3 is 13 amino acids. V shed 5 bases and J 4 bases; nucleotides not matched to a gene: 5. CDR1 MNHNY and CDR2 SVGAGI come from the germline V gene (reference sequence). Here the CDR3 reads CASSPGQIYEQYV. In nucleotides, the CDR3 is TGTGCCAGCAGTCCGGGACAGATTTACGAGCAGTACGTC.

The chain employs TRBV19 and TRBJ1-2, with a tentative D call TRBD1 (5 bases). Per germline, CDR1 LNHDA and CDR2 SQIVND (reference sequence). CDR3 size: 13 residues. V dropped 9 bases and J dropped 4 bases, with 15 bases sitting between them. This chain's CDR3 is CASSKDSGYGYTF. The CDR3 DNA sequence: TGTGCCAGCTCGAAAGACAGCGGCTATGGCTACACCTTC.

This clone turned up a few times. This chain links TRBV7-9 with TRBJ2-5, with D perhaps matching TRBD1 (6 bases). Deletions cut 4 bases from V and 2 bases from J, with 14 bases between. Looked up from germline, CDR1 is SEHNR and CDR2 is FQNEAQ (reference sequence). The CDR3 runs 15 residues. The CDR3 reads CASSSNPGQQETQYF. CDR3 nucleotides: TGTGCCAGCAGCTCCAACCCCGGACAGCAAGAGACCCAGTACTTC.

This clone showed up just a few times. A read error may account for a junction end that differs from germline. This CDR3 is CASSLSKGPGHF. Written as DNA, the CDR3 is TGTGCCAGCAGCTTATCTAAAGGTCCCGGGCACTTC. The chain recombines TRBV7-2 with TRBJ2-7; no firm D call. Germline V CDR1 and CDR2: SGHTA, FQGNSA. The CDR3 has 12 amino acids.

The chain links TRBV9 to TRBJ2-2; 14 bases agree with TRBD2. The ends lost 4 bases at V and 6 bases at J; junction bases unmatched: 11. Germline CDR1 reads SGDLS; CDR2 reads YYNGEE. This CDR3 is 18 amino acids long. The CDR3 sequence: CASSSVGLAGVTAGELFF. The CDR3 nucleotides are TGTGCCAGCAGCTCTGTGGGACTAGCGGGAGTGACCGCCGGGGAGCTGTTTTTT.

The V gene is TRBV14, the J gene TRBJ2-5; TRBD2 matches 7 bases. Germline V lookup: CDR1 SGHDN, CDR2 FVKESK. This CDR3 is 13 amino acids long. J gave up 4 bases and V 7 bases, and 6 bases lay outside the gene matches. In nucleotides, the CDR3 is TGTGCCAGCAACCGGGGGGAAGCAGAGACCCAGTACTTC. Its translation: CASNRGEAETQYF.

In this sample, this clone turned up a few times. The chain links TRBV4-3 to TRBJ2-5; 7 nucleotides agree with TRBD2. V shed 3 bases and J 2 bases; nucleotides not matched to a gene: 6. The germline CDR1 and CDR2 sequences are LGHNA and YSLEER. The CDR3 covers 15 residues. The DNA for the CDR3 is TGCGCCAGCAGCCAGGGGGGGACCCCGCAAGAGACCCAGTACTTC. Its translation is CASSQGGTPQETQYF.

This clone was observed a few times. The chain uses TRBV4-3 and TRBJ1-5; 7 bases match TRBD1. The V gene's germline CDR1 is LGHNA and CDR2 YSLEER. V lost 0 bases, J lost 6 bases, and 2 bases stayed unmatched. CDR3 size: 14 residues. The CDR3 sequence: CASSQETGFQPQHF. In DNA form, the CDR3 reads TGCGCCAGCAGCCAAGAGACAGGGTTTCAGCCCCAGCATTTT.

The chain carries TRBV2 and TRBJ2-7, with 10 bases lining up with TRBD2. Looked up from germline, CDR1 is SNHLY and CDR2 is FYNNEI. V trimming: 7 bases; J trimming: 2 bases; junction bases outside the gene matches: 5. This CDR3 has 14 residues. Here the CDR3 DNA reads TGTGCCAGCAAGCGGCTAGCGGGGGCCTACGAGCAGTACGTC. Encoded protein: CASKRLAGAYEQYV.

J is TRBJ2-7 and V is TRBV7-2, with TRBD2 matching over 12 bases. The J segment lost 2 bases and the V segment lost 3 bases, leaving 5 bases of the junction unmatched. Germline CDR1 SGHTA, CDR2 FQGNSA. There are 16 residues in the CDR3. The CDR3 is CASSLPLAGGTYEQYF. CDR3 DNA: TGTGCCAGCAGCTTGCCGCTAGCGGGGGGGACCTACGAGCAGTACTTC.

This sequence joins TRBV5-1 and TRBJ1-1; 7 bases align to TRBD1. This CDR3 region has 13 residues. Trimming at V came to 8 bases and at J to 4 bases, leaving 8 bases not matched to a gene. CDR1 is SGHRS and CDR2 is YFSETQ in the germline V gene. The CDR3 DNA reads TGCGCCAGTAGGCATCGGGACAGCACTGAAGCTTTCTTT. Encoded protein: CASRHRDSTEAFF.

V and J are TRBV4-2 and TRBJ2-2, with D hard to call. The ends were cut back, 3 bases at V and 1 base at J, with 3 bases in the middle. The CDR3 is 13 amino acids. The germline gives CDR1 LGHNA, CDR2 YNFKEQ. This CDR3 reads CASSQRNTGELFF. The CDR3, as DNA: TGTGCCAGCAGCCAGAGGAACACCGGGGAGCTGTTTTTT.

The chain couples TRBV7-9 to TRBJ2-3; D gene unclear. CDR3 length equals 16 residues. Germline-derived CDR1 and CDR2 are SEHNR and FQNEAQ (reference sequence). Trimming shortened V by 5 bases and J by 2 bases, and 17 bases separated the two germline ends. CDR3 sequence reads: CASSILGQFPTDTQYF. CDR3 coding DNA: TGTGCCAGCAGCATTCTTGGGCAGTTCCCCACAGATACGCAGTATTTT. Full variable domain (rest looked up from reference TRBV7-9 and TRBJ2-3): DTGVSQNPRHKITKRGQNVTFRCDPISEHNRLYWYRQTLGQGPEFLTYFQNEAQLEKSRLLSDRFSAERPKGSFSTLEIQRTEQGDSAMYLCASSILGQFPTDTQYFGPGTRLTVL.

This clone was seen only a few times. The rearrangement uses TRBV5-1 and TRBJ2-6, with 10 nucleotides matching TRBD1. CDR3 length: 17 amino acids. The V and J ends lost 3 bases and 0 bases, in that order; junction bases with no gene match: 3. Looked up from germline, CDR1 is SGHRS and CDR2 is YFSETQ. CDR3 in DNA: TGCGCCAGCAGCTCGGGACAGGGGTCCTCTGGGGCCAACGTCCTGACTTTC. Its translation: CASSSGQGSSGANVLTF.